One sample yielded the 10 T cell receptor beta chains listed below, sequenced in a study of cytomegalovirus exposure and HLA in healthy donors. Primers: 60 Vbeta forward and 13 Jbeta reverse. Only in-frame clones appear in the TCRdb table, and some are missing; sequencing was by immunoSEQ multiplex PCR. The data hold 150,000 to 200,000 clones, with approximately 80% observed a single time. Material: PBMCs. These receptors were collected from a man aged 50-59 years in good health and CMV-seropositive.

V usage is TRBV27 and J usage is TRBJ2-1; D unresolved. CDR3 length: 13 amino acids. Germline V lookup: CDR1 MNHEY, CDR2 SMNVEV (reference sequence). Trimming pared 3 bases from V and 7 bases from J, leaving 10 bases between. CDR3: CASSLERWNEQFF. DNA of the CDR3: TGTGCCAGCAGTTTGGAGAGGTGGAATGAGCAGTTCTTC.

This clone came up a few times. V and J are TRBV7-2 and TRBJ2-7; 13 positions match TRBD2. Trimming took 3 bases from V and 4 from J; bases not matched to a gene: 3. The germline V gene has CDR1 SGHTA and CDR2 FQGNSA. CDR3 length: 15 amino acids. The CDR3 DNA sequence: TGTGCCAGCAGCTTTCAGGGACTAGCGGGGTACGAGCAGTACTTC. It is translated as CASSFQGLAGYEQYF.

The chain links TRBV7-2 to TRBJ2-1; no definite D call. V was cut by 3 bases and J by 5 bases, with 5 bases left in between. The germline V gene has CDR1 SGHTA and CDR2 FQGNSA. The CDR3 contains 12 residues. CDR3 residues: CASSFNDNEQFF. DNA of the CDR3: TGTGCCAGCAGCTTCAATGACAATGAGCAGTTCTTC. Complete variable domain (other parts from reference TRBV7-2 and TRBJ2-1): GAGVSQSPSNKVTEKGKDVELRCDPISGHTALYWYRQSLGQGLEFLIYFQGNSAPDKSGLPSDRFSAERTGGSVSTLTIQRTQQEDSAVYLCASSFNDNEQFFGPGTRLTVL.

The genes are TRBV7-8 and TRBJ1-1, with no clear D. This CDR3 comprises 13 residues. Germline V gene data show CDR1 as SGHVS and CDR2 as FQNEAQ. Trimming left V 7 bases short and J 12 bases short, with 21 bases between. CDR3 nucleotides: TGTGCCAGCACAGACCCAACTAAAACGAACCCTTTCTTT. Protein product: CASTDPTKTNPFF.

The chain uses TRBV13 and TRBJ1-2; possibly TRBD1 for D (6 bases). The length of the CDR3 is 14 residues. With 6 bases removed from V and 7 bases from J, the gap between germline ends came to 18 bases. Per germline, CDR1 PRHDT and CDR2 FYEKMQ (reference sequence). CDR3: CASSFSRGRGGYTF. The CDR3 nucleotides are TGTGCCAGCAGTTTCTCGAGGGGGAGGGGTGGCTACACCTTC.

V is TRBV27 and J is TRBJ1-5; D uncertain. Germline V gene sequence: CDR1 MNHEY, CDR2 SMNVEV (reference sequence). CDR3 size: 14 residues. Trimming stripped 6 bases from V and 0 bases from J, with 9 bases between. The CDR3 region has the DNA TGTGCCAGCAGGCCGAGTTTTAGCAATCAGCCCCAGCATTTT. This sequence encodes CASRPSFSNQPQHF.

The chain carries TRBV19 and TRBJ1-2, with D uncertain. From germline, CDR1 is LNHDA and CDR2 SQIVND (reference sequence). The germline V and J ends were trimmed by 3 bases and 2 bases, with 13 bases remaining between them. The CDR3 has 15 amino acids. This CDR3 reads CASSMSIWLNYGYTF. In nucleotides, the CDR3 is TGTGCCAGTAGTATGAGTATTTGGTTAAACTATGGCTACACCTTC.

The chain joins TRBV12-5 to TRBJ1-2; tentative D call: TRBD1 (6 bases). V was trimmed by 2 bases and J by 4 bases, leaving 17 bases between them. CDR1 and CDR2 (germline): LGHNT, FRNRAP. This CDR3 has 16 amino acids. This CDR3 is CASGLMTGQMTYGYTF. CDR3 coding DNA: TGTGCTAGTGGTTTGATGACAGGCCAAATGACCTATGGCTACACCTTC.

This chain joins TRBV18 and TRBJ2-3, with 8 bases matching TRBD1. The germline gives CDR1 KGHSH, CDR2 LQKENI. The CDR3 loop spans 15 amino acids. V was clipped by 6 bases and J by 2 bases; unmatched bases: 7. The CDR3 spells CASSRQTGATDTQYF. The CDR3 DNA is TGTGCCAGCTCCCGCCAGACAGGGGCCACAGATACGCAGTATTTT. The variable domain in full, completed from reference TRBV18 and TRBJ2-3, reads NAGVMQNPRHLVRRRGQEARLRCSPMKGHSHVYWYRQLPEEGLKFMVYLQKENIIDESGMPKERFSAEFPKEGPSILRIQQVVRGDSAAYFCASSRQTGATDTQYFGPGTRLTVL.

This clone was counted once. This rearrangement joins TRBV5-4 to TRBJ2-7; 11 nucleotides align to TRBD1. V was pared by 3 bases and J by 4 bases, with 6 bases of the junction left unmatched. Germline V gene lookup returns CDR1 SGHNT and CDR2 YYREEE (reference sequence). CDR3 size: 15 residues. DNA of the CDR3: TGTGCCAGCAGCTACCCGGGACAGGGGGAGTACGAGCAGTACTTC. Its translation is CASSYPGQGEYEQYF.